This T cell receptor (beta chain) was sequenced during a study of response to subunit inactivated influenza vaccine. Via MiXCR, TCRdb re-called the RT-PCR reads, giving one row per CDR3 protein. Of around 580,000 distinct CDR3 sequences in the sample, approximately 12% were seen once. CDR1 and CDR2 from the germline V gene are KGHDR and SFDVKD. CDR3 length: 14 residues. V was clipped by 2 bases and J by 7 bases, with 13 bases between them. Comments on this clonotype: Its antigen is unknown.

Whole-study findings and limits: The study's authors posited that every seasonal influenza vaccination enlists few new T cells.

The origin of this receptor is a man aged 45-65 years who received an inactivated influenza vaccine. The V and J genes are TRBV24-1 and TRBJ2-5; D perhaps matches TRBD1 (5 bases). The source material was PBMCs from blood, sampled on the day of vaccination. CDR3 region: CATSDSTGFGTQYF. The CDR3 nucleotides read TGTGCCACCAGTGATTCCACAGGTTTTGGGACCCAGTACTTC.